This entry features one TCR beta chain sequence. Its antigen target is currently unknown. No much larger clone is present one base from it, and per-base qualities are unavailable. Libraries were made using 5' RACE. Sequencing relied on an Illumina HiSeq 2500. A second PCR of about 6 to 12 cycles was run with a J-beta primer mix and a sample-barcoded 5' primer. A unique molecular identifier was introduced onto each TCR beta cDNA molecule by a template-switch 5' adaptor carrying 12 random nucleotides. Each sample yielded at least 2.5 million CDR3-containing paired-end reads. First-strand cDNA was synthesized from all RNA with the Mint cDNA synthesis kit, primed by a TRBC-specific oligonucleotide. After uracil-DNA glycosylase treatment, a first 18-cycle PCR used universal primers M1SS and BC2_uni_R on all cDNA. Under the source paper's analysis protocol: For normalization, 1 million high-quality reads were randomly selected from each sample, with every read carrying a distinct molecular identifier. Reads sharing molecular identifiers were discarded rather than binned into consensus sequences. MiTCR, set to a Q25 quality threshold and the strictest error-elimination algorithm, was used for CDR3 identification, clonotype clustering and error correction. A nonparametric unseen species model using Euler transformation provided a lower-bound estimate of total TCR beta diversity. TCRdb applied fastp at Q25 and MiXCR to the public reads, then kept only in-frame beta chains. Rows with a matching CDR3 protein are joined into one entry that keeps the most common DNA and genes. The V and J calls, along with clone size, are taken from TCRdb and not from the paper's own processing. The sample records 1.5 million to 2 million distinct CDR3 sequences, roughly 27% of which are singletons. Over 7% of the sample lies in the top ten.

The donors were roughly 40 Caucasian individuals from Russia, aged roughly 6 to 90 years, who were systemically healthy. Approximately 9.3 milliliters of peripheral blood were drawn from each donor into EDTA-treated Vacutainer tubes. Ficoll-Paque density-gradient centrifugation was used to isolate PBMCs, with at least 6.5 million per sample. Trizol reagent was used to extract total RNA from PBMCs, with at least 5.5 micrograms per sample. For every donor, flow cytometry on a PBMC aliquot measured the percentage of naive CD45RAhigh/CD27high T cells. This record comes from a study of blood T cells in healthy people across ages (dated by TCRdb to the mid-2010s). With respect to the entire study: In model experiments, template switching captured about one uniquely barcoded TCR beta cDNA molecule for every two T cells. Age-related changes in TCR beta repertoire diversity were measured in the study by deep sequencing normalized with unique cDNA molecular identifiers. The donors were divided into four age groups: young (average around 17 years), middle-aged (almost 40), aged (under 70) and long-lived (about 79). To avoid experimental bias, donors of different ages were randomly spread across the sequencing lanes. For two donors (one aged 18 to 30 and one aged 80 or older), the study analyzed two additional independent replicas of 1 million unique cDNA reads from the same blood draw.

The study at large found these results: Bulk unsorted PBMC profiling prevented conclusive comparison of naive and antigen-experienced compartments. A strong correlation was found between observed TCR beta diversity and the percentage of naive T cells measured by flow cytometry. The CMV infection status of donors was not known, potentially confounding age-related changes in expanded clonotypes. Estimates of total diversity based on one million sequenced T cells were regarded as lower bounds and as underestimates. Compared with the aged group, the long-lived group had more naive CD4+ T cells, fewer expanded clones and increased TCR diversity, a pattern suggesting age selection. Observed TCR beta diversity per million T cells fell roughly linearly with age, and a significant reduction was already apparent by age roughly 40.

Unmatched junction bases come to 8, with V trimmed by 7 bases and J by 1 base. From the cysteine up to the phenylalanine, the CDR3 has a length of 15 residues. The sequence is cut down to CDR3 DNA, 45 bases in frame from base 1. The clonotype originates from a woman aged 25 to 45 in good health. Sequenced input: blood. Recombination connected TRBV12-3 or TRBV12-4 to TRBJ1-1; TRBD1 fits 8 bases in the junction. The CDR3 sequence is CASTQGGTGNTEAFF. At the DNA level, the sequence is TGTGCCAGCACCCAAGGCGGGACAGGGAACACTGAAGCTTTCTTT.